The table lists the clone carrying this T cell receptor (beta chain) with many counts. After removal of 4 bases from V and 3 bases from J, the junction contained 4 bases not matched to a gene. The CDR3 sequence is 15 residues long. Alongside blood RNA obtained from unsorted whole blood, germline DNA was also extracted. The sample is drawn from a study of tumor-infiltrating lymphocytes in primary liver carcinoma. TCR beta cDNA came from roughly 450 ng total RNA, primed with a constant-region primer. What produced the TCR beta libraries was three nested multiplex PCR rounds using slightly modified ARM-PCR. Amplification in the first two PCR rounds was performed using TRBV1-TRBV30 forward primers and a C-beta reverse primer for roughly 9 cycles each. TCRdb re-analysed the multiplex PCR reads in MiXCR, keeping a single row per CDR3 protein. Of about 320,000 distinct CDR3 sequences listed, around three fifths are singletons.

The chain recombines TRBV12-3 or TRBV12-4 with TRBJ2-1; 9 nucleotides match TRBD1. This TCR derives from a man aged 40-49 years with primary liver carcinoma and hepatitis B virus infection. Input material: peripheral blood. CDR3 region: CASSWGQGLYNEQFF. As DNA, the CDR3 is TGTGCCAGCAGTTGGGGACAGGGTCTCTACAATGAGCAGTTCTTC.